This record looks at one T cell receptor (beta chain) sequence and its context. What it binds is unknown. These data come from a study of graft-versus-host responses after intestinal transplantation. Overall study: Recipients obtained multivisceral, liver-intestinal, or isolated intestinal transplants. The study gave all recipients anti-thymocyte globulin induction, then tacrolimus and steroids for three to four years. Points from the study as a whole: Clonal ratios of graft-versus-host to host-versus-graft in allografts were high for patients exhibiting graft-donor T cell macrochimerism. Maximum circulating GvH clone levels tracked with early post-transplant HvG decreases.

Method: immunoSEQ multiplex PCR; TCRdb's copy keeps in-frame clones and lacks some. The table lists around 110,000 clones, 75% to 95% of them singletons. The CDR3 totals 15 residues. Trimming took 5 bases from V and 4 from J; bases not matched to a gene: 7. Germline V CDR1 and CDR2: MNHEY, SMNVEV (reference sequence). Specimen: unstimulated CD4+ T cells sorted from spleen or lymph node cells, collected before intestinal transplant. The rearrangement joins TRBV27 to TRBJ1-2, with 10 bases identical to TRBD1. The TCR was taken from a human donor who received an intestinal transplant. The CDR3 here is CASSPRQGASYGYTF. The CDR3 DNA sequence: TGTGCCAGCAGTCCTCGACAGGGGGCTTCCTATGGCTACACCTTC.